This T cell receptor beta chain is drawn from a study of blood T cell repertoires in COVID-19. Across the whole study: Acute-phase and convalescent COVID-19 samples originated in the United States, Italy and Spain.

The sample holds many counts of this clone. Each participant's cohort was designated according to participant-reported clinical history. Repertoires were generated with immunoSEQ multiplex PCR, while TCRdb's copy carries only in-frame clones and drops some. The sample lists about 400,000 clones, 88% occurring once. V was pared by 3 bases and J by 7 bases, with 12 bases between. The CDR3 spans 13 residues. The germline CDR1 and CDR2 sequences are DFQATT and SNEGSKA (reference sequence). Sequences were obtained from PBMCs or T cells enriched from blood (not recorded which). V and J are TRBV20-1 and TRBJ2-2, with a possible D match to TRBD1 (6 bases). The sequence was obtained from a woman in her 40s with acute COVID-19. The CDR3, as DNA: TGCAGTGCTAGTCAGGGGACGATCGGGGAGCTGTTTTTT. Translated: CSASQGTIGELFF.